The clone carrying this T cell receptor (beta chain) was detected only a few times. To make TCR beta libraries, researchers used iRepertoire HTBI primers and Arm-PCR of CDR3 regions. TCRdb re-derived calls from the multiplex PCR reads in MiXCR, one entry per CDR3 protein. The sample holds over 300,000 distinct CDR3 sequences; 15% to 20% are singletons and the top ten take less than 35%. This sample is part of a study of regulatory T cells in long-lasting Graves disease. Time point meaning: persistent/refractory GD, antithyroid drugs over 5 years with positive TRAb. There was RNA extracted from PBMCs, and the TCR library was made from it. Source: peripheral blood mononuclear cells (PBMCs), taken when the disease was refractory, from a patient treated with antithyroid drugs. The clonotype comes from a female donor with Graves disease.

The DNA of the CDR3 is TGTGCCAGCAGCCCACAGACAGCGAACACTGAAGCTTTCTTT. This translates into CASSPQTANTEAFF. The V call is TRBV7-9, the J call TRBJ1-1, with D possibly TRBD1 on 5 matching bases. The V end lost 5 bases, the J end lost 1 base, and 11 bases lay between the germline ends. The CDR3 consists of 14 residues. Germline V gives CDR1 SEHNR, CDR2 FQNEAQ (reference sequence). The variable domain in full, with the rest retrieved from reference TRBV7-9 and TRBJ1-1, is DTGVSQNPRHKITKRGQNVTFRCDPISEHNRLYWYRQTLGQGPEFLTYFQNEAQLEKSRLLSDRFSAERPKGSFSTLEIQRTEQGDSAMYLCASSPQTANTEAFFGQGTRLTVV.